This T cell receptor beta chain is drawn from a study of blood T cell repertoires in COVID-19. About the research overall: Italy, Spain and the United States were the sources of the convalescent and acute COVID-19 samples. T cells, B-cell-depleted T cells, or PBMCs provided the cDNA or gDNA that served as material.

Original methodology: How many nucleated cells were present was estimated from reference gene primer amplification. Generated by immunoSEQ multiplex PCR, the TCRdb table keeps only in-frame clones and is missing some. V, J and clone size were drawn from that table, and D and trimming were deduced from the DNA. Found here are about 40,000 clones, approximately 86% of them singletons; the top ten hold 15% to 20%. J lost 1 base, V lost 0 bases, and 2 bases had no gene match. Germline CDR1 reads SGHVS; CDR2 reads FNYEAQ. CDR3 length: 16 residues. The receptor was derived from a man between 50 and 59 years old in a cohort sampled during active COVID-19. The rearrangement joins TRBV7-6 to TRBJ2-3, with 9 bases matching TRBD2. Sequencing was carried out using peripheral blood. CDR3 amino acids: CASSLAASGGTDTQYF. In DNA, the CDR3 is TGTGCCAGCAGCTTAGCGGCTAGCGGGGGCACAGATACGCAGTATTTT.